A single sample is the source of the 22 T cell receptor beta chains below, sequenced in a study of T cells after yellow fever vaccination (dated by TCRdb to the late 2010s). The receptor library was made with 5' RACE. Instrument on record: Illumina NovaSeq 6000. Clones were called with MiXCR by TCRdb after fastp trimmed the public reads at Q25, and only in-frame beta chains were retained. One record per CDR3 amino acid sequence lists the most common genes and DNA. Counted in this sample were hundreds of thousands of distinct CDR3 sequences; around an eighth of them appeared once. More than 3% of the sample lies in the top ten. The intended sense of this specimen's treatment or condition label: live attenuated yellow fever vaccine strain. The input for sequencing was CD4+ T cells sorted from PBMCs, taken 15 days after the yellow fever booster vaccination. Receptors originate from a man aged 18-30 years who received the YFV17D yellow fever vaccine.

This chain uses TRBV7-9 with TRBJ1-1, with TRBD1 matching 8 bases. This CDR3 is built from 13 residues. J was trimmed by 13 bases and V by 2 bases; bases with no gene match: 9. Germline loops: CDR1 SEHNR, CDR2 FQNEAQ (reference sequence). CDR3 sequence reads: CASSLLVGQGVFF. CDR3 coding DNA: TGTGCCAGCAGCTTATTGGTAGGACAGGGCGTTTTCTTT. Looking up the rest from reference TRBV7-9 and TRBJ1-1 gives the full variable domain: DTGVSQNPRHKITKRGQNVTFRCDPISEHNRLYWYRQTLGQGPEFLTYFQNEAQLEKSRLLSDRFSAERPKGSFSTLEIQRTEQGDSAMYLCASSLLVGQGVFFGQGTRLTVV.

The chain couples TRBV6-5 to TRBJ2-2; unclear D gene. The CDR3 contains 12 residues. The V gene lost 10 bases and the J gene lost 1 base, with 7 bases spanning the gap. Germline values: CDR1 MNHEY, CDR2 SVGAGI. The CDR3 loop is CAIGQNTGELFF. Written as DNA, the CDR3 is TGTGCCATCGGCCAGAACACCGGGGAGCTGTTTTTT.

The rearrangement uses TRBV4-3 and TRBJ2-1; no definite D call. The CDR3 consists of 15 residues. Germline CDR1 is LGHNA and CDR2 is YSLEER. V lost 3 bases and J lost 2, with 11 bases in between. The CDR3 reads CASSHLVTAYNEQFF. The CDR3 DNA reads TGCGCCAGCAGCCATCTCGTTACCGCCTACAATGAGCAGTTCTTC.

This chain uses TRBV19 with TRBJ1-5, with D possibly matching TRBD1 (6 bases). In germline, CDR1 is LNHDA, CDR2 SQIVND (reference sequence). V lost 1 base and J 4 bases, leaving 14 bases between the germline ends. The CDR3 is 16 amino acids. CDR3 DNA: TGTGCCAGTAGTATAGCGGTACAGGGCTTTAATCAGCCCCAGCATTTT. Amino acid sequence: CASSIAVQGFNQPQHF.

The V and J genes are TRBV7-2 and TRBJ1-2, with 10 positions matching TRBD1. This CDR3 contains 15 residues. The V gene end was trimmed by 5 bases and the J gene end by 4 bases; junction bases not matched to a gene: 7. Germline loops: CDR1 SGHTA, CDR2 FQGNSA. This chain's CDR3 is CASSPRQGAGYGYTF. In nucleotides, the CDR3 is TGTGCCAGCAGCCCCAGACAGGGGGCGGGCTATGGCTACACCTTC.

The V call is TRBV14, the J call TRBJ2-5, with 8 positions matching TRBD1. This CDR3 has 16 amino acids. Germline V lookup: CDR1 SGHDN, CDR2 FVKESK. V trimming: 4 bases; J trimming: 1 base; junction bases outside the gene matches: 8. The CDR3 sequence is CASSPRDRSFQETQYF. The CDR3 DNA reads as TGTGCCAGCAGCCCCAGGGACAGGAGCTTCCAAGAGACCCAGTACTTC.

This clonotype was found a few times. The V and J genes are TRBV10-3 and TRBJ1-6; TRBD1 agrees at 7 bases. After removal of 5 bases from V and 6 bases from J, the junction contained 10 bases not matched to a gene. CDR1 and CDR2 from the germline V gene are ENHRY and SYGVKD. The CDR3 is made up of 16 amino acids. Here the CDR3 reads CAISSVEGAANSPLHF. In DNA form, the CDR3 reads TGTGCCATCAGTTCTGTGGAGGGGGCAGCTAATTCACCCCTCCACTTT.

The V and J genes are TRBV4-2 and TRBJ1-5, with D unresolved. V gave up 0 bases and J gave up 2 bases, with 11 bases separating them. CDR1 and CDR2 from the germline V gene are LGHNA and YNFKEQ. This CDR3 spans 16 amino acids. DNA for the CDR3: TGTGCCAGCAGCCAAGATTTGGTTTCTGGCAATCAGCCCCAGCATTTT. This sequence encodes CASSQDLVSGNQPQHF.

The chain has TRBV29-1 and TRBJ2-3; D not resolved. Trimming pared 5 bases from V and 5 bases from J, leaving 11 bases between. The CDR3 has 12 residues. Per germline, CDR1 SQVTM and CDR2 ANQGSEA. The CDR3 loop reads CSVLPRKDTQYF. DNA for the CDR3: TGCAGCGTTCTTCCTCGCAAAGATACGCAGTATTTT.

This clonotype was seen repeatedly, ten times or more. The chain couples TRBV7-3 to TRBJ1-2; 10 positions match TRBD1. The trim removed 5 bases at V and 8 bases at J, leaving 11 bases unmatched. Germline assignment: CDR1 SGHTA and CDR2 FQGTGA. The CDR3 has 15 residues. CDR3 nucleotides: TGTGCCAGCAGCCCGAGAAGCGGGACAGGGGTGGGCTACACCTTC. Translating gives CASSPRSGTGVGYTF.

The sample holds many counts of this clonotype. This chain uses TRBV5-6 with TRBJ2-6; D remains unclear. V lost 0 bases, J lost 1 base, and 5 bases lay in between. The CDR3 is made up of 15 amino acids. The V gene's germline CDR1 is SGHDT and CDR2 YYEEEE. The CDR3 coding sequence is TGTGCCAGCAGCTTGGGCGTATCTGGGGCCAACGTCCTGACTTTC. This sequence encodes CASSLGVSGANVLTF.

This rearrangement joins TRBV7-6 to TRBJ2-7; D not resolved. This CDR3 region has 14 residues. Per germline, CDR1 SGHVS and CDR2 FNYEAQ. V gave up 7 bases and J gave up 3 bases, with 16 bases separating them. CDR3 nucleotides: TGTGCCAGCACCGGGTGGGCCCATATCTACGAGCAGTACGTC. Its protein product is CASTGWAHIYEQYV.

This clonotype was found a few times. This rearrangement joins TRBV4-3 to TRBJ2-2; no clear D gene. The CDR3 totals 17 residues. The V end was cut by 0 bases, the J end by 2 bases, with 13 bases between. Germline V CDR1 and CDR2: LGHNA, YSLEER. CDR3 bases: TGCGCCAGCAGCCAAGAGTTGGCAACCATAAACACCGGGGAGCTGTTTTTT. Translated, it gives CASSQELATINTGELFF.

CDR3 region: CASTRGATAGNTIYF. The CDR3 region has the DNA TGTGCCAGCACTAGAGGGGCCACCGCTGGAAACACCATATATTTT. J is TRBJ1-3 and V is TRBV2; tentatively, D is TRBD1 (5 bases). The V gene's germline CDR1 is SNHLY and CDR2 FYNNEI. Trimming left V 7 bases short and J 2 bases short, with 15 bases between. The CDR3 is made up of 15 amino acids. Based on the CDR3 plus reference TRBV2 and TRBJ1-3, the full variable domain is EPEVTQTPSHQVTQMGQEVILRCVPISNHLYFYWYRQILGQKVEFLVSFYNNEISEKSEIFDDQFSVERPDGSNFTLKIRSTKLEDSAMYFCASTRGATAGNTIYFGEGSWLTVV.

This clonotype showed up just a few times. The chain has TRBV20-1 and TRBJ2-2; D gene ambiguous. The V end lost 4 bases, the J end lost 7 bases, and 13 bases lay between the germline ends. Germline-derived CDR1 and CDR2 are DFQATT and SNEGSKA (reference sequence). CDR3 length: 13 amino acids. The CDR3 region has the DNA TGCAGTGCTAATCAGGTTTCGAGCGGGGAGCTGTTTTTT. The encoded protein is CSANQVSSGELFF.

Worth noting for this clonotype: A much more abundant neighbour one base away suggests this may be a read error. The chain is built from TRBV5-1 and TRBJ2-3; D remains ambiguous. This CDR3 comprises 13 residues. Per the germline V gene, CDR1 is SGHRS and CDR2 is YFSETQ. V lost 4 bases, J lost 3 bases, and 9 bases lay in between. The CDR3 protein is CASSDGRTDTQYF. CDR3 bases: TGCGCCAGCAGCGATGGACGGACAGATACGCAGTATTTT.

The chain recombines TRBV4-3 with TRBJ1-1; 7 nucleotides align to TRBD1. Per the germline V gene, CDR1 is LGHNA and CDR2 is YSLEER. The V gene end was trimmed by 1 base and the J gene end by 6 bases; junction bases not matched to a gene: 8. The CDR3 spans 15 residues. CDR3 sequence: CASSQALDRVSEAFF. CDR3 DNA: TGCGCCAGCAGCCAAGCCCTTGACAGGGTCTCTGAAGCTTTCTTT.

V gene TRBV11-2 combines with J gene TRBJ2-7; D gene uncertain. The ends were cut back, 0 bases at V and 4 bases at J, with 4 bases in the middle. Germline V lookup: CDR1 SGHAT, CDR2 FQNNGV. This CDR3 is 12 amino acids long. The CDR3 DNA sequence: TGTGCCAGCAGCTTAGATCAGTACGAGCAGTACGTC. Its protein product is CASSLDQYEQYV.

This chain links TRBV2 with TRBJ2-2, with 8 bases lining up with TRBD1. V gave up 8 bases and J gave up 4 bases; unmatched junction bases: 9. The V gene's germline CDR1 is SNHLY and CDR2 FYNNEI. The CDR3 length is 15 residues. The DNA for the CDR3 is TGTGCCAGCGGTACAGACAGGGGCCGCACCGGGGAGCTGTTTTTT. It specifies CASGTDRGRTGELFF.

The chain couples TRBV29-1 to TRBJ2-7; maybe TRBD2 (6 bases). The germline CDR1 and CDR2 sequences are SQVTM and ANQGSEA. Trimming took 4 bases from V and 8 from J, leaving 21 bases between them. This CDR3 is built from 14 residues. The CDR3 DNA sequence: TGCAGCGTTGGCCCCTCCGGCAGGGAGGAGAAGCAGTACTTC. This gives the protein CSVGPSGREEKQYF.

There are a few counts of this clonotype. The chain recombines TRBV5-4 with TRBJ2-3; 7 nucleotides agree with TRBD2. This CDR3 has 14 residues. The junction had 3 bases not matched to a gene; V was cut back by 0 bases and J by 5 bases. CDR1 and CDR2 from the germline V gene are SGHNT and YYREEE (reference sequence). DNA of the CDR3: TGTGCCAGCAGCTTGGGCTCTAGCGGAGATACGCAGTATTTT. Protein sequence: CASSLGSSGDTQYF.

V gene TRBV3-1 combines with J gene TRBJ2-7, with D perhaps TRBD2 (5 bases). This CDR3 contains 14 residues. The V gene lost 3 bases and the J gene lost 5 bases, with 14 bases spanning the gap. Germline-derived CDR1 and CDR2 are LGHDT and YNNKEL (reference sequence). The CDR3 region has the DNA TGTGCCAGCAGCCACCGGGGAAGGGTCAACGAGCAGTACGTC. This translates into CASSHRGRVNEQYV.